The source of this TCR beta chain is a study of beta chain features in type 1 diabetes. The sequenced template was cDNA made from the entire isolated RNA. Clones were sequenced by immunoSEQ multiplex PCR, and TCRdb holds only the in-frame ones, with some missing. The sample records 200,000 to 250,000 clones, 14% being singletons. Overall study findings and caveats: Over-representation of high TCR-expressing cells was a possible consequence of cDNA sequencing. Shortening that was moderate but significant affected the TCRB CDR3s of Type 1 diabetes patients in all four CD4+ subsets.

This clone came up a few times. Its antigen is as yet unknown. The sequence derives from a man aged 25-45 years with type 1 diabetes. Sequencing was done on a sample of naive CD4+ T cells from blood.

CDR3 amino acids: CASWASGNQETQYF. In nucleotides, the CDR3 is TGTGCCAGCTGGGCCAGCGGGAACCAAGAGACCCAGTACTTC. V gene TRBV7-9 combines with J gene TRBJ2-5; TRBD2 matches at 7 bases. The CDR3 sequence is 14 residues long. Per the germline V gene, CDR1 is SEHNR and CDR2 is FQNEAQ (reference sequence). V gave up 8 bases and J gave up 0 bases; unmatched junction bases: 6.